The 23 T cell receptor beta chains listed next were all sequenced from one sample in a study of T cells after yellow fever vaccination. One entry per CDR3 protein, called by TCRdb with MiXCR from the 5' RACE reads. In the table there are fewer than 450,000 distinct CDR3 sequences, roughly 8.4% of which are singletons. Sequenced here: PBMCs, sampled roughly 46 days after the first yellow fever vaccination. The origin of the receptors is a young man who received the YFV17D yellow fever vaccine.

V is TRBV6-5 and J is TRBJ1-5; 9 bases agree with TRBD1. Germline values: CDR1 MNHEY, CDR2 SVGAGI. J gave up 7 bases and V 2 bases, and 3 bases lay outside the gene matches. This CDR3 is 14 amino acids long. The chain's CDR3 is CASSYGTGLQPQHF. In nucleotides, the CDR3 is TGTGCCAGCAGTTACGGGACAGGGCTGCAGCCCCAGCATTTT.

The sample holds a few counts of this clonotype. The rearrangement uses TRBV4-3 and TRBJ2-6; TRBD1 matches at 9 bases. The CDR3 loop spans 17 amino acids. Trimming took 4 bases from V and 0 from J; bases not matched to a gene: 4. Germline CDR1 reads LGHNA; CDR2 reads YSLEER. DNA for the CDR3: TGCGCCAGCAGCCCACAGGGGGCTAACTCTGGGGCCAACGTCCTGACTTTC. Protein product: CASSPQGANSGANVLTF.

There are a few counts of this clonotype. This chain joins TRBV10-2 and TRBJ1-1; D not certain. Trimming left V 7 bases short and J 0 bases short, with 9 bases between. The CDR3 has 13 amino acids. Germline CDR1 reads WSHSY; CDR2 reads SAAADI. The CDR3 protein is CASTSELNTEAFF. Written as DNA, the CDR3 is TGCGCCAGCACCTCAGAGTTGAACACTGAAGCTTTCTTT.

The gene calls are TRBV5-1 and TRBJ1-5; 7 bases align to TRBD1. The CDR3 extends over 15 amino acids. Looked up from germline, CDR1 is SGHRS and CDR2 is YFSETQ. With 2 bases clipped from V and 5 bases from J, the junction kept 7 bases outside the gene matches. CDR3 DNA sequence: TGCGCCAGCAGCTTAGGGACAGTTGCCGATCAGCCCCAGCATTTT. Translation: CASSLGTVADQPQHF. Full variable domain (remainder filled in from reference TRBV5-1 and TRBJ1-5): KAGVTQTPRYLIKTRGQQVTLSCSPISGHRSVSWYQQTPGQGLQFLFEYFSETQRNKGNFPGRFSGRQFSNSRSEMNVSTLELGDSALYLCASSLGTVADQPQHFGDGTRLSIL.

The chain links TRBV27 to TRBJ1-1; D possibly corresponds to TRBD1 (5 bases). The germline V gene has CDR1 MNHEY and CDR2 SMNVEV (reference sequence). The CDR3 spans 14 residues. The germline V and J ends were trimmed by 6 bases and 3 bases, with 14 bases remaining between them. Here the CDR3 DNA reads TGTGCCAGCAGCCCTGAGGGGAGGGACACTGAAGCTTTCTTT. Translated: CASSPEGRDTEAFF.

Details on this clonotype: The DNA is left out, because the CDR3 cannot be placed on it with certainty; the CDR3 is given as TCRdb lists it. The chain employs TRBV29-1 and TRBJ1-2; the table calls TRBD1, which could not be checked here. Germline-derived CDR1 and CDR2 are SQVTM and ANQGSEA. The CDR3 is 12 residues long, ends included. CDR3 residues: CSDLLERGFYTF.

Ten or more counts support this clonotype. The rearrangement uses TRBV5-1 and TRBJ2-2, with 11 bases aligning to TRBD1. CDR1 and CDR2 (germline): SGHRS, YFSETQ. V trimming: 2 bases; J trimming: 2 bases; junction bases outside the gene matches: 2. The CDR3 is 16 amino acids. CDR3 loop: CASSFGQGANTGELFF. The CDR3 DNA reads as TGCGCCAGCAGCTTTGGACAGGGGGCTAACACCGGGGAGCTGTTTTTT. Supplemented by reference TRBV5-1 and TRBJ2-2, the full variable domain reads KAGVTQTPRYLIKTRGQQVTLSCSPISGHRSVSWYQQTPGQGLQFLFEYFSETQRNKGNFPGRFSGRQFSNSRSEMNVSTLELGDSALYLCASSFGQGANTGELFFGEGSRLTVL.

The V call is TRBV9, the J call TRBJ2-1, with D possibly matching TRBD2 (7 bases). In germline, CDR1 is SGDLS, CDR2 YYNGEE. CDR3 size: 16 residues. The V end was cut by 4 bases, the J end by 2 bases, with 16 bases between. Here the CDR3 DNA reads TGTGCCAGCAGCCAGGCCGGGGGGCTGACCTACAATGAGCAGTTCTTC. Translating gives CASSQAGGLTYNEQFF.

This clonotype was counted many times. The chain recombines TRBV7-2 with TRBJ2-3; D ambiguous. Trimming removed 4 bases at V and 2 bases at J, with 13 bases between. Germline lookup yields CDR1 SGHTA and CDR2 FQGNSA. This CDR3 contains 15 residues. CDR3 protein: CASSSLGPNTDTQYF. In DNA, the CDR3 is TGTGCCAGCAGCTCCCTCGGACCGAACACAGATACGCAGTATTTT.

This clonotype was seen a few times. V is TRBV12-3 or TRBV12-4 and J is TRBJ1-5; a weak D match, TRBD1 (6 bases). CDR3 length: 15 amino acids. The germline V and J ends were trimmed by 5 bases and 3 bases, with 14 bases remaining between them. The CDR3 loop reads CASSASTGTNQPQHF. CDR3 nucleotides: TGTGCCAGCAGTGCATCGACAGGTACCAATCAGCCCCAGCATTTT.

This clonotype appeared a few times. The rearrangement links TRBV27 to TRBJ2-5; D might be TRBD2 (7 bases). The CDR3 spans 15 residues. Trimming removed 0 bases at V and 5 bases at J, with 13 bases between. CDR1 and CDR2 from the germline V gene are MNHEY and SMNVEV (reference sequence). The CDR3 loop is CASSLSGGGWETQYF. The DNA of the CDR3 is TGTGCCAGCAGTTTATCGGGAGGGGGTTGGGAGACCCAGTACTTC.

This clonotype was picked up a small number of times. V usage is TRBV12-3 or TRBV12-4 and J usage is TRBJ2-2; no definite D call. V lost 1 base and J 6 bases, leaving 6 bases between the germline ends. The CDR3 has 13 amino acids. The CDR3 is CASSLGVAGELFF. CDR3 nucleotide sequence: TGTGCCAGCAGTTTAGGGGTCGCCGGGGAGCTGTTTTTT.

This clonotype was picked up many times. V is TRBV5-1 and J is TRBJ2-5; D remains ambiguous. Germline V gene sequence: CDR1 SGHRS, CDR2 YFSETQ. The CDR3 extends over 15 amino acids. Trimming took off 1 base at V and 1 base at J, with 11 bases between the two ends. This chain's CDR3 is CASSLMLGGQETQYF. CDR3 DNA sequence: TGCGCCAGCAGCTTGATGTTGGGTGGCCAAGAGACCCAGTACTTC.

This clonotype turned up a few times. The chain couples TRBV5-4 to TRBJ1-1, with D unresolved. Per the germline V gene, CDR1 is SGHNT and CDR2 is YYREEE (reference sequence). The CDR3 has 13 residues. The germline V and J ends were trimmed by 7 bases and 1 base, with 11 bases remaining between them. Here the CDR3 DNA reads TGTGCCAGCGGGGAGTCAGGGAACACTGAAGCTTTCTTT. This gives the protein CASGESGNTEAFF.

The gene calls are TRBV20-1 and TRBJ1-2; no firm D call. The CDR3 consists of 11 residues. CDR1 is DFQATT and CDR2 is SNEGSKA in the germline V gene (reference sequence). The V gene lost 3 bases and the J gene lost 8 bases, with 10 bases spanning the gap. Written as DNA, the CDR3 is TGCAGTGCTAGTGGGCCGTGGGGCTACACCTTC. It is translated as CSASGPWGYTF.

There are many counts of this clonotype. This chain connects TRBV6-4 to TRBJ2-4, with 9 bases lining up with TRBD2. J was trimmed by 0 bases and V by 6 bases; bases with no gene match: 24. The CDR3 has 22 residues. CDR1 MRHNA and CDR2 SNTAGT come from the germline V gene. The CDR3 sequence: CASRLEKRGAQISKLAKNIQYF. CDR3 DNA: TGTGCCAGCAGACTCGAAAAGCGGGGGGCACAAATTAGTAAACTAGCCAAAAACATTCAGTACTTC.

This clonotype was counted between two and nine times. The rearrangement uses TRBV6-5 and TRBJ2-2; D unclear. Germline values: CDR1 MNHEY, CDR2 SVGAGI. This CDR3 contains 14 residues. Trimming removed 2 bases at V and 3 bases at J, with 7 bases between. CDR3 sequence: CASSYNADTGELFF. CDR3 DNA sequence: TGTGCCAGCAGTTACAATGCGGACACCGGGGAGCTGTTTTTT.

The chain joins TRBV3-1 to TRBJ2-5; the D is unclear. Between the trimmed V and J ends, which lost 4 bases and 4 bases, there was a span of 16 bases. The CDR3 sequence is 15 residues long. Germline CDR1 is LGHDT and CDR2 is YNNKEL (reference sequence). This CDR3 reads CASSLNHGLGETQYF. CDR3 coding DNA: TGTGCCAGCAGCCTTAATCACGGTCTCGGAGAGACCCAGTACTTC.

This clonotype was seen many times. The rearrangement joins TRBV7-9 to TRBJ1-5, with D tentatively TRBD1 (5 bases). The V end lost 1 base, the J end lost 1 base, and 5 bases lay between the germline ends. Germline CDR1 reads SEHNR; CDR2 reads FQNEAQ (reference sequence). This CDR3 is built from 14 residues. This CDR3 reads CASSLGTSNQPQHF. CDR3 DNA: TGTGCCAGCAGCTTAGGGACAAGCAATCAGCCCCAGCATTTT.

This clonotype was detected ten times or more. The V and J genes are TRBV7-2 and TRBJ2-7; no reliable D call. This CDR3 is 13 amino acids long. Germline lookup yields CDR1 SGHTA and CDR2 FQGNSA. V lost 5 bases and J lost 1, with 9 bases in between. CDR3 in amino acids: CASSATGSYEQYF. The CDR3 DNA sequence: TGTGCCAGCAGCGCGACTGGGTCCTACGAGCAGTACTTC.

This clonotype was recorded a few times. J is TRBJ2-3 and V is TRBV5-4; 13 nucleotides line up with TRBD2. With V trimmed by 7 bases and J by 6 bases, 5 bases remained unmatched. Germline V gene data show CDR1 as SGHNT and CDR2 as YYREEE (reference sequence). This CDR3 is 14 amino acids long. CDR3 protein: CASLGLAGRDTQYF. DNA of the CDR3: TGTGCCAGCTTGGGACTAGCGGGGAGGGATACGCAGTATTTT. Filled out from reference TRBV5-4 and TRBJ2-3, the complete variable domain reads ETGVTQSPTHLIKTRGQQVTLRCSSQSGHNTVSWYQQALGQGPQFIFQYYREEENGRGNFPPRFSGLQFPNYSSELNVNALELDDSALYLCASLGLAGRDTQYFGPGTRLTVL.

The chain employs TRBV3-1 and TRBJ1-1, with a possible D match to TRBD1 (5 bases). Trimming removed 0 bases at V and 6 bases at J, with 14 bases between. The CDR3 sequence is 15 residues long. CDR1 and CDR2 (germline): LGHDT, YNNKEL (reference sequence). The CDR3 here is CASSQDLGVGAEAFF. The CDR3 DNA follows: TGTGCCAGCAGCCAAGATCTGGGGGTGGGAGCTGAAGCTTTCTTT.

This clonotype was seen a few times. The V and J genes are TRBV4-3 and TRBJ1-3, with unresolved D. Trimming stripped 4 bases from V and 0 bases from J, with 7 bases between. This CDR3 contains 14 residues. The V gene's germline CDR1 is LGHNA and CDR2 YSLEER. The CDR3 nucleotides are TGCGCCAGCAGCCTCAGCACCTCTGGAAACACCATATATTTT. Amino acid sequence: CASSLSTSGNTIYF.